A selection of T cell receptor beta chains follows, all from one sample in a study of beta chain features in type 1 diabetes. TCRdb's table, derived via immunoSEQ multiplex PCR, lists solely in-frame clones and lacks some. The sample has around 310,000 clones; 8% to 13% are singletons. Specimen: naive CD4+ T cells from blood. The receptor set was obtained from a woman aged 25 to 39 in good health. The CDR3 runs from the conserved cysteine through the conserved F or W. The order of the fields is CDR3 DNA, CDR3 protein, V gene, D gene, clone size, J gene. The D gene is left open where the match is weak. For some rows the clone size is stated as once, few or many, or as a class when expanded; others skip it.

TGCAGCGTCACAGGGACCATCACCTACGAGCAGTACTTC,CSVTGTITYEQYF,TRBV29-1,.,.,TRBJ2-7
TGTGCCTGGAACCGCAGGGCGATTTCTGAAAAACTGTTTTTT,CAWNRRAISEKLFF,TRBV30,.,few,TRBJ1-4
TGTGCCAGCAGCCCAGACTGGGGGAGGGAGCAGTACTTC,CASSPDWGREQYF,TRBV7-2,.,.,TRBJ2-7
TGTGCCAGCAGCGTAAGGGGATATGAGCAGTTCTTC,CASSVRGYEQFF,TRBV9,.,.,TRBJ2-1
TGCGCCAGCTGGGAACAGGTTAATGAGCAGTTCTTC,CASWEQVNEQFF,TRBV4-1,.,few,TRBJ2-1
TGTGCCAGCAGTTATGGAGGGAGTGGGAATGAGCAGTTCTTC,CASSYGGSGNEQFF,TRBV6-6,.,.,TRBJ2-1
TGTGCCAGCAGCCCGACTAGCGGGAGAACAGATACGCAGTATTTT,CASSPTSGRTDTQYF,TRBV7-9,TRBD2,.,TRBJ2-3
TGTGCTAGCAGCCTAGGGACAGGGACCCAAGAGACCCAGTACTTC,CASSLGTGTQETQYF,TRBV7-7,TRBD1,.,TRBJ2-5
TGTGCCAGCAGTTCTTCTTCCGAGCAGTACTTC,CASSSSSEQYF,TRBV6-6,.,few,TRBJ2-7
TGCAGCGTTGAAGATCAACTAGCGGGAGTAGCGAACACCGGGGAGCTGTTTTTT,CSVEDQLAGVANTGELFF,TRBV29-1,TRBD2,few,TRBJ2-2
TGTGCCAGCAGCTTACTAGCGGGACTAGAGACCCAGTACTTC,CASSLLAGLETQYF,TRBV7-9,TRBD2,.,TRBJ2-5
TGTGCCAGCAGCTTAGTGGGACAGCCTAACTATGGCTACACCTTC,CASSLVGQPNYGYTF,TRBV7-8,TRBD1,.,TRBJ1-2
TGTGCCAGCAGCCGGGACCTAGCGGGGACCTCGAACCAGCAGTACTTC,CASSRDLAGTSNQQYF,TRBV7-9,TRBD2,.,TRBJ2-7
TGTGCCAGTAGTATAGGCTTCTGGGAGACTGCTGGCTACACCTTC,CASSIGFWETAGYTF,TRBV19,.,.,TRBJ1-2
TGTGCCAGCTCACCACCGCAGATCGACTCTGGAAACACCATATATTTT,CASSPPQIDSGNTIYF,TRBV18,.,few,TRBJ1-3
TGTGCCAGCAGCGTCCCCCCCGGGAATGAGCAGTTCTTC,CASSVPPGNEQFF,TRBV7-8,.,.,TRBJ2-1
TGTGCCAGCAGTGCCCGGACAGGGAGTTGGACTGAAGCTTTCTTT,CASSARTGSWTEAFF,TRBV25-1,TRBD1,few,TRBJ1-1
TGTGCCAGTAGGAACCCCGGGACAGGGGAAGACGAGCAGTACTTC,CASRNPGTGEDEQYF,TRBV19,TRBD1,.,TRBJ2-7
TGTGCCAGCAGCCTCACTAGCTACGAGCAGTACTTC,CASSLTSYEQYF,TRBV6-1,.,few,TRBJ2-7
TGCGCCAGCAGCCAACATACCCGGACTAGCGGGAGGGCCAATGAGCAGTTCTTC,CASSQHTRTSGRANEQFF,TRBV4-3,TRBD2,many,TRBJ2-1
TGTGCCAGCAGAACTGGGACAGATGGCTACACCTTC,CASRTGTDGYTF,TRBV27,TRBD1,few,TRBJ1-2
TGCAGCGGGTCATCGCAGGGGGTTGACACTGAAGCTTTCTTT,CSGSSQGVDTEAFF,TRBV29-1,TRBD1,.,TRBJ1-1
TGTGCCAGCAGTGAATACGGGAGCGCCCTCAATGAGCAGTTCTTC,CASSEYGSALNEQFF,TRBV25-1,.,few,TRBJ2-1
TGTGCCGCTTGGGACAGGGTCAACTATGGCTACACCTTC,CAAWDRVNYGYTF,TRBV28,TRBD1,few,TRBJ1-2
TGTGCCAGCAGCCCCAACCCGGCAGGGCGGAACACCGGGGAGCTGTTTTTT,CASSPNPAGRNTGELFF,TRBV9,.,few,TRBJ2-2
TGTGCCAGCAGCTTAGTGTCAGGGGGGCTTAATGAAAAACTGTTTTTT,CASSLVSGGLNEKLFF,TRBV11-2,TRBD1,.,TRBJ1-4
TGTGCCAGCAGCTTTACCCGGACTAGCGTCCAAGAGACCCAGTACTTC,CASSFTRTSVQETQYF,TRBV7-9,TRBD2,.,TRBJ2-5
TGTGCCTGGAGTGGAGACAGGAACACTGAAGCTTTCTTT,CAWSGDRNTEAFF,TRBV30,.,few,TRBJ1-1
TGTGCCAGCAGCATTAGGAGGGCCGAGGGAACAGATACGCAGTATTTT,CASSIRRAEGTDTQYF,TRBV11-3,.,.,TRBJ2-3
TGTGCCAGTAGTATCCGAGGATCCACTGAAGCTTTCTTT,CASSIRGSTEAFF,TRBV19,.,.,TRBJ1-1
TGTGCCAGCTCCCGCGGGGCAGAAGAGACCCAGTACTTC,CASSRGAEETQYF,TRBV18,.,.,TRBJ2-5
TGTGCCAGCAGCGTAGCGGACAGGGGTACGTTTGGCCGGGGGTCCTCTGGCTACACCTTC,CASSVADRGTFGRGSSGYTF,TRBV9,TRBD1,.,TRBJ1-2
TGTGCCAGCAGGGAACCCCGGGACAGGAACAACTACGAGCAGTACTTC,CASREPRDRNNYEQYF,TRBV2,TRBD1,.,TRBJ2-7
TGTGCCAGTAGTATAACAGGTGTGAATAGGAATCAGTACTTC,CASSITGVNRNQYF,TRBV19,.,.,TRBJ2-4
TGTGCCAGCTCCCCGCGCCCCGGGACAGGTTCCGATGAGCAGTTCTTC,CASSPRPGTGSDEQFF,TRBV18,TRBD1,.,TRBJ2-1
TGTGCCAGCAGCGTAGCAGGGACAGAACAAATGAACACTGAAGCTTTCTTT,CASSVAGTEQMNTEAFF,TRBV9,TRBD1,.,TRBJ1-1
TGTGCCAGCGGGAAGACAGGGGGTCCAAGCAATCAGCCCCAGCATTTT,CASGKTGGPSNQPQHF,TRBV19,TRBD1,few,TRBJ1-5
TGTGCCAGCAGTTCCTCAGGGTTAGGGGTGTACGAGCAGTACTTC,CASSSSGLGVYEQYF,TRBV28,.,few,TRBJ2-7
TGTGCCAGCAGTTACCCGACTAGTCTATCCTACGAGCAGTACTTC,CASSYPTSLSYEQYF,TRBV6-6,.,few,TRBJ2-7
TGTGCCAGCAGTTACTCATTCACTCAAGAGACCCAGTACTTC,CASSYSFTQETQYF,TRBV6-5,.,.,TRBJ2-5
TGTGCCAGCAGTTTCAGCGGGAGTACCTACAATGAGCAGTTCTTC,CASSFSGSTYNEQFF,TRBV7-2,TRBD2,.,TRBJ2-1
TGTGCCAGCAGGACGGCTGGGACAGAGGATGAAAAACTGTTTTTT,CASRTAGTEDEKLFF,TRBV28,TRBD1,.,TRBJ1-4
TGTGCCAGCTCCCAGGGGGCCAACAATGAGCAGTTCTTC,CASSQGANNEQFF,TRBV7-3,TRBD1,.,TRBJ2-1
TGCAGCGTAGTCGAGCGGGGGGAGACCCAGTACTTC,CSVVERGETQYF,TRBV29-1,TRBD2,few,TRBJ2-5
TGTGCCAGCAGCCCACCGGGACAGGAAAAACTGTTTTTT,CASSPPGQEKLFF,TRBV7-8,TRBD1,few,TRBJ1-4
TGTGCCAGCAGCCAAACAGGGAACACTGAAGCTTTCTTT,CASSQTGNTEAFF,TRBV6-6,.,few,TRBJ1-1
TGTGCCAGCAGCCCGAGACTAGCGGGAGAGAACGAGCAGTACTTC,CASSPRLAGENEQYF,TRBV9,TRBD2,.,TRBJ2-7
TGTGCCAGCACCATGGGGGGGAAGGCTAATGAAAAACTGTTTTTT,CASTMGGKANEKLFF,TRBV11-2,.,.,TRBJ1-4
TGTGCCAGCAGCTTGACTAGCGGGCATGCCAAAAACATTCAGTACTTC,CASSLTSGHAKNIQYF,TRBV11-2,TRBD2,few,TRBJ2-4
TGTGCCAGCAGCGTAGGAGGCACTAGCGGGACGAACACCGGGGAGCTGTTTTTT,CASSVGGTSGTNTGELFF,TRBV9,TRBD2,once,TRBJ2-2
TGTGCCAGCAGCTTAGTCGGTCCGGGACAGGGGTCGGGGCAGTACTTC,CASSLVGPGQGSGQYF,TRBV7-2,TRBD1,.,TRBJ2-7